This TCR beta chain was identified in a study of cytomegalovirus exposure and HLA in healthy donors. Study background: A data release that came early held approximately 85 million unique TCRs from HLA-typed donors.

Trimming took 5 bases from V and 0 from J, leaving 11 bases between them. CDR1 SGHRS and CDR2 YFSETQ come from the germline V gene. The CDR3 loop spans 14 amino acids. Points from the study as a whole: Researchers reported that a few CMV-associated chains were confirmed in vitro as CMV antigen-specific. Data from an earlier analysis indicated that most TCR beta V segments were productive either about 90% or about 30% of the time. A later analysis showed TCR association rates differing by HLA locus, peaking at DRB1 and lowest at HLA-C.

The PCR had 60 Vbeta and 13 Jbeta primers. Here immunoSEQ multiplex PCR was the method, and the copy in TCRdb shows in-frame clones only, minus some. The table lists tens of thousands of clones, 65% to 85% of them singletons. Regarding this clone: The target antigen is unknown.

The source of this sequence is a male donor in good health and CMV-seronegative. The genes are TRBV5-1 and TRBJ1-1; weak D call: TRBD1 (5 bases). Sequencing used PBMCs. Written as DNA, the CDR3 is TGCGCCAGCAGTCCTCAGGGCGTGAACACTGAAGCTTTCTTT. Its protein is CASSPQGVNTEAFF.